Below, 16 T cell receptor beta chains from the same sample are listed, as sequenced in a study of identical twins. TCRdb re-called the 5' RACE reads with MiXCR, one entry per CDR3 protein. The data contain 550,000 to 700,000 distinct CDR3 sequences, 9.5% to 10% of them singletons. The same data also went into a second study, on yellow fever vaccine responses in identical twins.

Input material: PBMCs. The receptors shown here come from a woman under 30 in good health.

This clonotype has just a few counts. The chain recombines TRBV11-1 with TRBJ2-3; 11 nucleotides line up with TRBD2. The trim removed 4 bases at V and 4 bases at J, leaving 13 bases unmatched. Germline assignment: CDR1 SGHAT and CDR2 FQDESV (reference sequence). The length of the CDR3 is 18 residues. CDR3 sequence reads: CASSSLPKTSGVADTQYF. As DNA, the CDR3 is TGTGCCAGCAGCTCCCTTCCTAAGACTAGCGGGGTGGCAGATACGCAGTATTTT.

This clonotype was counted ten times or more. The gene calls are TRBV4-1 and TRBJ2-3; D ambiguous. Trimming stripped 0 bases from V and 0 bases from J, with 10 bases between. This CDR3 region has 16 residues. The germline CDR1 and CDR2 sequences are MGHRA and YSYEKL. The CDR3 DNA reads as TGCGCCAGCAGCCAAGATCAACAGAGTAGCACAGATACGCAGTATTTT. Protein sequence: CASSQDQQSSTDTQYF.

The CDR3 is CASSYFGTESSYEQYF. As DNA, the CDR3 is TGTGCCAGCAGTTACTTTGGGACCGAGAGCTCCTACGAGCAGTACTTC. The J gene is TRBJ2-7, the V gene TRBV6-2 or TRBV6-3; D may match TRBD1 or TRBD2 (5 bases each). V dropped 1 base and J dropped 0 bases, with 13 bases sitting between them. The CDR3 is 16 residues long. Germline V gives CDR1 MNHEY, CDR2 SVGEGT.

The V and J genes are TRBV25-1 and TRBJ1-3; TRBD1 might be the D (5 bases). Germline assignment: CDR1 MGHDK and CDR2 SYGVNS. The CDR3 has 13 amino acids. Trimming cost V 5 bases and J 2 bases, with 7 bases left between them. CDR3 region: CASSWTTGNTIYF. The CDR3 region has the DNA TGTGCCAGCAGTTGGACAACTGGAAACACCATATATTTT. Using reference TRBV25-1 and TRBJ1-3 for the parts outside the CDR3, the full variable domain is EADIYQTPRYLVIGTGKKITLECSQTMGHDKMYWYQQDPGMELHLIHYSYGVNSTEKGDLSSESTVSRIRTEHFPLTLESARPSHTSQYLCASSWTTGNTIYFGEGSWLTVV.

This clonotype was observed at least ten times. This chain uses TRBV20-1 with TRBJ2-2, with D hard to call. Germline CDR1 DFQATT, CDR2 SNEGSKA (reference sequence). Between the trimmed V and J ends, which lost 0 bases and 1 base, there was a span of 12 bases. The CDR3 contains 16 residues. The CDR3, as DNA: TGCAGTGCTAGAGATTCGGGCAGAAAGAACACCGGGGAGCTGTTTTTT. Its translation: CSARDSGRKNTGELFF.

This clonotype was counted ten times or more. The V call is TRBV27, the J call TRBJ2-7; TRBD1 matches at 11 bases. CDR3 length equals 17 residues. Germline-derived CDR1 and CDR2 are MNHEY and SMNVEV (reference sequence). The ends lost 0 bases at V and 2 bases at J; junction bases unmatched: 6. In DNA, the CDR3 is TGTGCCAGCAGTTTATCGTTGGGACAGGGGGGAACCTACGAGCAGTACTTC. Translated: CASSLSLGQGGTYEQYF.

Only a few counts were recorded for this clonotype. The chain couples TRBV27 to TRBJ2-6, with D possibly matching TRBD1 (5 bases). This CDR3 comprises 19 residues. Germline V gene data show CDR1 as MNHEY and CDR2 as SMNVEV (reference sequence). V gave up 4 bases and J gave up 0 bases, with 19 bases separating them. The CDR3 sequence is CASSSYRQRPSSGANVLTF. CDR3 sequence (DNA): TGTGCCAGCAGTTCATACCGACAGCGACCTTCCTCTGGGGCCAACGTCCTGACTTTC.

The chain employs TRBV29-1 and TRBJ2-1; perhaps TRBD1 as D (6 bases). CDR1 is SQVTM, CDR2 ANQGSEA, per germline. V was clipped by 6 bases and J by 8 bases, with 14 bases between them. The CDR3 totals 12 residues. CDR3 residues: CSVVGQEDEQFF. The CDR3 DNA is TGCAGCGTCGTGGGACAAGAGGATGAGCAGTTCTTC.

This clonotype was detected only a few times. This chain links TRBV25-1 with TRBJ2-1, with no clear D. V lost 4 bases and J lost 6, with 4 bases in between. CDR3 length: 11 residues. Germline V gives CDR1 MGHDK, CDR2 SYGVNS. The CDR3 sequence is CASSALNEQFF. Written as DNA, the CDR3 is TGTGCCAGCAGTGCGCTCAATGAGCAGTTCTTC.

Here the CDR3 DNA reads TGTGCCAGCACCCGAGGGACTAGCGTAGATACGCAGTATTTT. It yields the protein CASTRGTSVDTQYF. The chain recombines TRBV7-8 with TRBJ2-3; 10 bases are a match to TRBD2. Trimming cost V 7 bases and J 5 bases; bases outside gene matches: 6. This CDR3 is built from 14 residues. Germline CDR1 is SGHVS and CDR2 is FQNEAQ.

The sample holds many counts of this clonotype. The genes are TRBV6-5 and TRBJ1-1; D is perhaps TRBD1 (5 bases). Germline loops: CDR1 MNHEY, CDR2 SVGAGI. There are 13 residues in the CDR3. The V end lost 0 bases, the J end lost 11 bases, and 13 bases lay between the germline ends. In DNA form, the CDR3 reads TGTGCCAGCAGTTACTCAGGTGGGGGTGGTGCTTTCTTT. Translating gives CASSYSGGGGAFF.

This clonotype was counted between two and nine times. The chain recombines TRBV20-1 with TRBJ2-3, with 8 bases that match TRBD2. The trim removed 1 base at V and 0 bases at J, leaving 3 bases unmatched. This CDR3 is 15 amino acids long. Germline lookup yields CDR1 DFQATT and CDR2 SNEGSKA (reference sequence). The CDR3 region is CSARGTSPSTDTQYF. CDR3 nucleotide sequence: TGCAGTGCTAGAGGGACTAGCCCTAGCACAGATACGCAGTATTTT.

The sample holds a few counts of this clonotype. V usage is TRBV27 and J usage is TRBJ2-1; D not certain. Germline V gene data show CDR1 as MNHEY and CDR2 as SMNVEV (reference sequence). The length of the CDR3 is 13 residues. Trimming left V 0 bases short and J 9 bases short, with 9 bases between. CDR3 DNA sequence: TGTGCCAGCAGTTTATCCCGACTGACTGAGCAGTTCTTC. This translates into CASSLSRLTEQFF.

There are a few counts of this clonotype. The CDR3 here is CASSPENRGRETQYF. For the CDR3, the DNA is TGTGCCAGCAGCCCGGAAAACAGGGGGCGAGAGACCCAGTACTTC. The V call is TRBV3-1, the J call TRBJ2-5, with 9 bases matching TRBD1. J was trimmed by 4 bases and V by 4 bases; bases with no gene match: 7. In germline, CDR1 is LGHDT, CDR2 YNNKEL (reference sequence). The CDR3 length is 15 residues.

This clonotype was observed a handful of times. This chain joins TRBV24-1 and TRBJ2-5; D may be TRBD2 (6 bases). V lost 4 bases to trimming and J lost 1 base, with 6 bases between them. The CDR3 spans 13 residues. CDR1 KGHDR and CDR2 SFDVKD come from the germline V gene. The CDR3 here is CATSDGSQETQYF. In DNA form, the CDR3 reads TGTGCCACCAGTGACGGGAGCCAAGAGACCCAGTACTTC.

This clonotype was recorded at least ten times. The chain links TRBV5-6 to TRBJ2-7, with D perhaps TRBD1 (6 bases). V lost 3 bases, J lost 0 bases, and 13 bases lay in between. The CDR3 sequence is 15 residues long. Germline CDR1 is SGHDT and CDR2 is YYEEEE. CDR3 bases: TGTGCCAGCAGCTCCCTCGGGACAAGCTCCTACGAGCAGTACTTC. Residues: CASSSLGTSSYEQYF. Drawing the rest from reference TRBV5-6 and TRBJ2-7, the complete variable domain is DAGVTQSPTHLIKTRGQQVTLRCSPKSGHDTVSWYQQALGQGPQFIFQYYEEEERQRGNFPDRFSGHQFPNYSSELNVNALLLGDSALYLCASSSLGTSSYEQYFGPGTRLTVT.